This paragraph covers one T cell receptor (beta chain) sequence. Its antigen is unknown. One base away lies a much larger clone, so this may be a sequencing read error. V was pared by 5 bases and J by 2 bases, with 6 bases of the junction left unmatched. The CDR3 contains 14 residues. Per the germline V gene, CDR1 is SGHVS and CDR2 is FNYEAQ. This entry belongs to a study of T cell repertoires in cytomegalovirus infection. In the study overall: CMV infection plus the matching HLA type was flagged by public TCR beta signatures.

TCRdb reprocessed the reads via MiXCR and lists one record per CDR3 protein. The sample holds 600,000 to 800,000 distinct CDR3 sequences, roughly 24% seen once. Study-wide points: Cumulative frequency of public TCR beta families picked out carriers of CMV plus the relevant HLA. The ex vivo response showed dominance by HLA-C-restricted CMV-specific TCR beta clonotypes.

Sequencing was done on a sample of CD8+ T cells from PBMCs. The genes are TRBV7-6 and TRBJ2-7, with 7 bases identical to TRBD1. This clonotype was obtained from a human donor in good health (CMV status not recorded). Some clones in this sample may be carry-over from other donors' samples. The CDR3, as DNA: TGTGCCAGCAGCGGATCGACAGGGACCTACGAGCAGTACTTC. Its protein product is CASSGSTGTYEQYF.